The clone carrying this T cell receptor beta chain was counted ten times or more. What it recognizes is unknown. This specimen belongs to a study of cytomegalovirus exposure and HLA in healthy donors. Points from the study as a whole: By HLA locus, TCR association rates varied in a later analysis, with DRB1 showing the most and HLA-C the fewest. Most TCR sequences were seen very rarely across donors, but some public TCRs occurred in many. Being indistinguishable, some V segments were excluded, TRBV6-2 and TRBV6-3 among them.

It was with 60 Vbeta and 13 Jbeta primers that the PCR ran. Data came from immunoSEQ multiplex PCR; TCRdb stores just in-frame clones and leaves some out. This sample carries 120,000 or so clones, 73% of them seen once, and the ten largest clones take around 4.2%. V dropped 5 bases and J dropped 1 base, with 12 bases sitting between them. The CDR3 loop spans 15 amino acids. CDR1 and CDR2 from the germline V gene are SEHNR and FQNEAQ (reference sequence). The rearrangement joins TRBV7-9 to TRBJ1-5; a possible D gene is TRBD1 (5 bases). This clonotype originated in a woman in her thirties or forties in good health and CMV-seronegative. The sample comprised PBMCs. The CDR3 DNA follows: TGTGCCAGCAGCCAAGACGGGGGAAGCAATCAGCCCCAGCATTTT. Amino acid sequence: CASSQDGGSNQPQHF.